This T cell receptor beta chain appears in the sequencing data of a study of regulatory T cells in long-lasting Graves disease. This clonotype was picked up a small number of times. This CDR3 spans 13 amino acids. Noted time point: newly diagnosed GD, antithyroid drugs for less than 3 months. RNA from PBMCs was the source of the TCR library. Researchers made TCR beta libraries by using iRepertoire HTBI primers and running Arm-PCR on CDR3 regions. TCRdb reprocessed the multiplex PCR reads via MiXCR and lists one record per CDR3 protein. Of 300,000 to 450,000 distinct CDR3 sequences listed, roughly a sixth were seen once; the top ten hold about 20%.

The gene calls are TRBV12-3 or TRBV12-4 and TRBJ2-3, with 10 bases fitting TRBD2. The TCR originated in a female donor with Graves disease. This specimen was peripheral blood mononuclear cells (PBMCs), taken at new diagnosis, from a patient treated with antithyroid drugs. CDR3 protein: CAILAGEANTQYF. The CDR3 DNA follows: TGTGCGATCCTAGCGGGAGAGGCGAATACGCAGTATTTT.